These 8 T cell receptor beta chains came from one sample sequenced in a study of T cell responses to AZD1222 COVID-19 vaccine. The protocol was immunoSEQ multiplex PCR, while the TCRdb copy is restricted to in-frame clones and leaves out a portion. In the table there are 70,000 to 90,000 clones, roughly 88% of which are singletons. The specimen comprised peripheral blood, sampled 28 days after the second AZD1222 dose. The receptors shown here come from an adult who received the AZD1222 COVID-19 vaccine.

The CDR3, as DNA: TGTGCCTCAGACAGGATGCGTTCCTATAATTCACCCCTCCACTTT. This translates into CASDRMRSYNSPLHF. The gene calls are TRBV6-5 and TRBJ1-6, with D possibly TRBD1 on 6 matching bases. The CDR3 sequence is 15 residues long. The germline V and J ends were trimmed by 11 bases and 1 base, with 15 bases remaining between them. CDR1 is MNHEY and CDR2 is SVGAGI in the germline V gene.

Notes on this clone: Additional DNA sequences in this sample encode the identical CDR3. This rearrangement joins TRBV18 to TRBJ2-2; D is perhaps TRBD1 (5 bases). CDR3 length: 14 amino acids. Germline lookup yields CDR1 KGHSH and CDR2 LQKENI. The V and J ends lost 1 base and 4 bases respectively, with 7 bases between them. The chain's CDR3 is CASSPRQGTGELFF. CDR3 in DNA: TGTGCCAGCTCACCACGCCAGGGCACCGGGGAGCTGTTTTTT. Full variable domain (remainder filled in from reference TRBV18 and TRBJ2-2): NAGVMQNPRHLVRRRGQEARLRCSPMKGHSHVYWYRQLPEEGLKFMVYLQKENIIDESGMPKERFSAEFPKEGPSILRIQQVVRGDSAAYFCASSPRQGTGELFFGEGSRLTVL.

The CDR3 protein is CASSIRLEGSTEAFF. CDR3 DNA sequence: TGTGCCAGTAGTATAAGGCTCGAGGGGTCGACTGAAGCTTTCTTT. J is TRBJ1-1 and V is TRBV19; D is possibly TRBD1 (5 bases). This CDR3 is built from 15 residues. V lost 2 bases, J lost 5 bases, and 15 bases lay in between. Germline loops: CDR1 LNHDA, CDR2 SQIVND (reference sequence).

This clone was counted a few times. This chain links TRBV7-3 with TRBJ2-1; TRBD1 is a possible D gene (5 bases). In germline, CDR1 is SGHTA, CDR2 FQGTGA. The CDR3 extends over 14 amino acids. V was pared by 3 bases and J by 10 bases, with 16 bases between. Written as DNA, the CDR3 is TGTGCCAGCAGCTTGTCTAACAGGCCAGCAGAGCAGTTCTTC. It specifies CASSLSNRPAEQFF.

This chain links TRBV6-5 with TRBJ1-3; D gene uncertain. V was shortened by 4 bases and J by 8 bases, with 6 bases between the two germline ends. CDR3 size: 11 residues. CDR1 MNHEY and CDR2 SVGAGI come from the germline V gene. CDR3 DNA sequence: TGTGCCAGCAGTTCGGTGGACACCATATATTTT. This codes for CASSSVDTIYF.

This clone occurred once. The gene calls are TRBV18 and TRBJ1-1; 9 bases map to TRBD1. V shed 3 bases, J shed 4 bases, and the junction held 9 bases outside the gene matches. This CDR3 contains 16 residues. CDR1 and CDR2 from the germline V gene are KGHSH and LQKENI. CDR3: CASSPTGQGLGTEAFF. The DNA of the CDR3 is TGTGCCAGCTCACCTACGGGACAGGGATTGGGCACTGAAGCTTTCTTT.

The gene calls are TRBV4-2 and TRBJ1-5, with D possibly TRBD1 on 5 matching bases. V lost 0 bases to trimming and J lost 4 bases, with 7 bases between them. In germline, CDR1 is LGHNA, CDR2 YNFKEQ. CDR3 size: 14 residues. CDR3 loop: CASSQDEGNQPQHF. The CDR3 DNA follows: TGTGCCAGCAGCCAAGATGAGGGGAATCAGCCCCAGCATTTT.

This clone is a singleton in its sample. The rearrangement joins TRBV12-3 or TRBV12-4 to TRBJ2-7, with unresolved D. The CDR3 consists of 13 residues. Trimming stripped 2 bases from V and 2 bases from J, with 7 bases between. CDR3 loop: CASSLNPAYEQYF. The CDR3 DNA reads TGTGCCAGCAGTTTAAACCCAGCCTACGAGCAGTACTTC.